This T cell receptor (beta chain) was captured by sequencing in a study of T cells in Graves' hyperthyroidism and ophthalmopathy. CDR3 size: 17 residues. Trimming took 4 bases from V and 7 from J; bases not matched to a gene: 16. The germline gives CDR1 SGHRS, CDR2 YFSETQ. This clonotype was counted ten times or more. Template material for amplifying TCR beta CDR3 regions consisted of RNA transcripts. A first-round RT-PCR of the TCR CDR3 used the HTBI primer set. One entry per CDR3 protein results from TCRdb running MiXCR on the multiplex PCR reads. This table holds hundreds of thousands of distinct CDR3 sequences, roughly 20% found once.

The source is a man aged 25 to 45 with Graves' ophthalmopathy. Sequenced: blood. The chain carries TRBV5-1 and TRBJ2-1, with 8 bases aligning to TRBD2. CDR3 nucleotides: TGCGCCAGCAGCCCGGATATCAAGGTCGGGGGGGGGAATGAGCAGTTCTTC. It specifies CASSPDIKVGGGNEQFF.